Below are 30 T cell receptor beta chains sequenced from a single sample in a study of shared clonotypes between healthy human individuals. Some clones are missing from TCRdb's copy, which holds only in-frame ones; the method was immunoSEQ multiplex PCR. The repertoire holds hundreds of thousands of clones, with 80% to 95% as singletons. Only CD45RO-negative cells positively selected for CCR7 counted as naive CD8 cells, so terminally differentiated effector memory CD45RA+ cells were excluded. Specimen: naive CD8+ T cells sorted from blood. These receptors all stem from a man under 40 in good health.

The chain employs TRBV29-1 and TRBJ2-1; 8 bases are shared with TRBD1. V dropped 1 base and J dropped 3; count of bases not matched to a gene: 2. The germline V gene has CDR1 SQVTM and CDR2 ANQGSEA. The length of the CDR3 is 14 residues. CDR3 sequence (DNA): TGCAGCGTTGAAGGGACAGGGTTCTACAATGAGCAGTTCTTC. Its translation is CSVEGTGFYNEQFF.

The genes are TRBV5-1 and TRBJ2-7; 7 positions agree with TRBD2. J was trimmed by 1 base and V by 5 bases; bases with no gene match: 6. Germline V gene data show CDR1 as SGHRS and CDR2 as YFSETQ. The CDR3 is 14 amino acids. CDR3 in DNA: TGCGCCAGCAGTTCGCGGGAGCAGTCCTACGAGCAGTACTTC. Translation gives CASSSREQSYEQYF.

V and J are TRBV28 and TRBJ2-1; TRBD2 agrees at 7 bases. From germline, CDR1 is MDHEN and CDR2 SYDVKM. This CDR3 has 19 residues. J lost 4 bases, V lost 5 bases, and 20 bases had no gene match. CDR3 nucleotide sequence: TGTGCCAGCAGTCCCCACACAGGACTAGTCGCGTTACGGTACAATGAGCAGTTCTTC. It codes for CASSPHTGLVALRYNEQFF.

J is TRBJ2-7 and V is TRBV2; no clear D. V lost 10 bases to trimming and J lost 5 bases, with 18 bases between them. The CDR3 is 13 residues long. Per germline, CDR1 SNHLY and CDR2 FYNNEI. In DNA form, the CDR3 reads TGTGCCACCGGTGGTTTAGAGGCCCACGAGCAGTACTTC. It specifies CATGGLEAHEQYF. Full variable domain (remainder filled in from reference TRBV2 and TRBJ2-7): EPEVTQTPSHQVTQMGQEVILRCVPISNHLYFYWYRQILGQKVEFLVSFYNNEISEKSEIFDDQFSVERPDGSNFTLKIRSTKLEDSAMYFCATGGLEAHEQYFGPGTRLTVT.

This chain joins TRBV19 and TRBJ2-7, with 10 bases that match TRBD1. Germline V gives CDR1 LNHDA, CDR2 SQIVND (reference sequence). J gave up 4 bases and V 6 bases, and 6 bases lay outside the gene matches. The length of the CDR3 is 14 residues. CDR3: CASSDRDRGYEQYF. The CDR3 DNA reads as TGTGCCAGTAGCGACCGGGACAGGGGTTACGAGCAGTACTTC. Combining the CDR3 with reference TRBV19 and TRBJ2-7 gives the whole variable domain DGGITQSPKYLFRKEGQNVTLSCEQNLNHDAMYWYRQDPGQGLRLIYYSQIVNDFQKGDIAEGYSVSREKKESFPLTVTSAQKNPTAFYLCASSDRDRGYEQYFGPGTRLTVT.

The V gene is TRBV5-6, the J gene TRBJ2-5; D uncertain. This CDR3 comprises 13 residues. Germline-derived CDR1 and CDR2 are SGHDT and YYEEEE. The V end was cut by 1 base, the J end by 1 base, with 5 bases between. This CDR3 reads CASSLIRQETQYF. The CDR3 nucleotides read TGTGCCAGCAGCTTGATTCGCCAAGAGACCCAGTACTTC.

The chain uses TRBV4-3 and TRBJ2-7, with no clear D. V lost 8 bases and J 3 bases, leaving 8 bases between the germline ends. The CDR3 spans 11 residues. The V gene's germline CDR1 is LGHNA and CDR2 YSLEER. The DNA of the CDR3 is TGCGCCAGCGGCAGCTTCTACGAGCAGTACTTC. Encoded protein: CASGSFYEQYF.

This chain joins TRBV5-5 and TRBJ2-5; D ambiguous. Germline V gives CDR1 SGHKS, CDR2 YYEKEE (reference sequence). CDR3 length equals 14 residues. Deletions cut 2 bases from V and 0 bases from J, with 8 bases between. In DNA form, the CDR3 reads TGTGCCAGCAGCTTCGACACAAACCAAGAGACCCAGTACTTC. Translation: CASSFDTNQETQYF.

The chain has TRBV10-1 and TRBJ1-1; D call uncertain. CDR1 is WNHNN and CDR2 is SYGVQD in the germline V gene (reference sequence). Trimming stripped 4 bases from V and 6 bases from J, with 12 bases between. CDR3 size: 13 residues. This CDR3 is CASSGTASAEAFF. The CDR3 DNA reads TGCGCCAGCAGTGGTACAGCATCTGCTGAAGCTTTCTTT.

V usage is TRBV10-1 and J usage is TRBJ2-3; D remains unclear. Germline V gene lookup returns CDR1 WNHNN and CDR2 SYGVQD (reference sequence). V lost 4 bases and J lost 2, with 16 bases in between. This CDR3 has 16 residues. The CDR3 region is CASSVRHGPNTDTQYF. In DNA form, the CDR3 reads TGCGCCAGCAGTGTCCGACACGGACCTAACACAGATACGCAGTATTTT.

The CDR3 loop is CASSLGSGYTF. For the CDR3, the DNA is TGTGCCAGCAGCTTAGGCTCTGGCTACACCTTC. The rearrangement links TRBV13 to TRBJ1-2; D gene uncertain. The ends were cut back, 0 bases at V and 7 bases at J, with 3 bases in the middle. The CDR3 consists of 11 residues. Looked up from germline, CDR1 is PRHDT and CDR2 is FYEKMQ (reference sequence).

The genes are TRBV27 and TRBJ2-7; the D gene is possibly TRBD1 (5 bases). V was trimmed by 5 bases and J by 6 bases, leaving 11 bases between them. Germline loops: CDR1 MNHEY, CDR2 SMNVEV (reference sequence). The CDR3 runs to 12 residues. Written as DNA, the CDR3 is TGTGCCAGCAGTGCGGACAATCTCGAGCAGTACTTC. Its protein is CASSADNLEQYF.

The genes are TRBV6-6 and TRBJ2-1; 8 bases are shared with TRBD2. J lost 1 base, V lost 7 bases, and 6 bases had no gene match. Per germline, CDR1 MNHNY and CDR2 SVGAGI (reference sequence). CDR3 length: 15 residues. The CDR3 bases are TGTGCCAGCATCGGGGGGGGCCGTTCCTACAATGAGCAGTTCTTC. The encoded protein is CASIGGGRSYNEQFF.

This clone appeared a single time. The gene calls are TRBV11-3 and TRBJ2-2, with 8 nucleotides matching TRBD2. The CDR3 loop spans 13 amino acids. CDR1 is SGHNT, CDR2 YENEEA, per germline. V trimming: 6 bases; J trimming: 3 bases; junction bases outside the gene matches: 0. The CDR3 nucleotides read TGTGCCAGCAGGGGACTAGACACCGGGGAGCTGTTTTTT. Translating gives CASRGLDTGELFF.

This clone was seen more than once but under ten times. The sample contains more than one DNA sequence encoding this CDR3. The V call is TRBV5-1, the J call TRBJ2-6, with TRBD2 as a possible D gene (5 bases). The ends were cut back, 8 bases at V and 4 bases at J, with 7 bases in the middle. There are 12 residues in the CDR3. Germline V CDR1 and CDR2: SGHRS, YFSETQ. The CDR3 reads CARRAGANVLTF. The CDR3 nucleotides are TGCGCCAGGAGGGCCGGGGCCAACGTCCTGACTTTC. Full variable domain (rest looked up from reference TRBV5-1 and TRBJ2-6): KAGVTQTPRYLIKTRGQQVTLSCSPISGHRSVSWYQQTPGQGLQFLFEYFSETQRNKGNFPGRFSGRQFSNSRSEMNVSTLELGDSALYLCARRAGANVLTFGAGSRLTVL.

The V gene is TRBV27, the J gene TRBJ2-3, with no clear D. With 7 bases removed from V and 7 bases from J, the gap between germline ends came to 15 bases. The length of the CDR3 is 13 residues. CDR1 is MNHEY and CDR2 is SMNVEV in the germline V gene (reference sequence). The CDR3 loop reads CASTPTLGYTQYF. As DNA, the CDR3 is TGTGCCAGCACCCCCACGCTAGGGTATACGCAGTATTTT.

The rearrangement links TRBV7-2 to TRBJ2-7; 7 bases agree with TRBD2. V was clipped by 4 bases and J by 0 bases; unmatched bases: 6. This CDR3 comprises 15 residues. Germline values: CDR1 SGHTA, CDR2 FQGNSA. The CDR3 DNA reads TGTGCCAGCAGCTCCCGAGCGGGGAACTCCTACGAGCAGTACTTC. Translation gives CASSSRAGNSYEQYF.

V gene TRBV2 combines with J gene TRBJ2-7, with D perhaps TRBD2 (6 bases). CDR3 length: 11 residues. The V end lost 10 bases, the J end lost 6 bases, and 13 bases lay between the germline ends. Per the germline V gene, CDR1 is SNHLY and CDR2 is FYNNEI. The CDR3 coding sequence is TGTGCCACCTCAGGGAGGAGCGAGCAGTACTTC. Translation gives CATSGRSEQYF.

The genes are TRBV9 and TRBJ1-1, with TRBD1 matching 8 bases. Per germline, CDR1 SGDLS and CDR2 YYNGEE. The CDR3 extends over 17 amino acids. The J segment lost 7 bases and the V segment lost 3 bases, leaving 17 bases of the junction unmatched. CDR3 sequence: CASSAAPDRGGTDEAFF. CDR3 coding DNA: TGTGCCAGCAGCGCTGCCCCTGACAGGGGTGGGACGGATGAAGCTTTCTTT.

This sequence joins TRBV14 and TRBJ2-5; 10 bases are a match to TRBD2. CDR3 length: 16 residues. The ends lost 1 base at V and 4 bases at J; junction bases unmatched: 6. The germline V gene has CDR1 SGHDN and CDR2 FVKESK. CDR3 sequence reads: CASSQGGLAILETQYF. The CDR3 region has the DNA TGTGCCAGCAGCCAAGGGGGACTAGCGATTTTAGAGACCCAGTACTTC.

On this clone itself: The same CDR3 can be traced to other DNA sequences in this sample. V is TRBV10-2 and J is TRBJ2-1; D is unclear. Germline-derived CDR1 and CDR2 are WSHSY and SAAADI. The ends were cut back, 6 bases at V and 7 bases at J, with 7 bases in the middle. This CDR3 comprises 11 residues. The CDR3 is CASRTGNEQFF. The CDR3 coding sequence is TGCGCCAGCAGGACGGGTAATGAGCAGTTCTTC.

CDR3 residues: CASSSPLAGAYNEQFF. DNA for the CDR3: TGTGCCAGCAGCTCACCACTAGCGGGAGCCTACAATGAGCAGTTCTTC. V usage is TRBV7-8 and J usage is TRBJ2-1; TRBD2 matches 11 bases. From germline, CDR1 is SGHVS and CDR2 FQNEAQ. This CDR3 is 16 amino acids long. The V and J ends lost 4 bases and 2 bases, in that order; junction bases with no gene match: 4.

The rearrangement joins TRBV19 to TRBJ2-2, with TRBD1 matching over 9 bases. V lost 5 bases and J lost 8; bases outside the gene matches: 6. The germline V gene encodes CDR1 LNHDA and CDR2 SQIVND (reference sequence). The CDR3 totals 14 residues. The CDR3 spells CASSPTGGPGELFF. CDR3 in DNA: TGTGCCAGTAGTCCGACAGGGGGTCCGGGGGAGCTGTTTTTT. Filled out from reference TRBV19 and TRBJ2-2, the complete variable domain reads DGGITQSPKYLFRKEGQNVTLSCEQNLNHDAMYWYRQDPGQGLRLIYYSQIVNDFQKGDIAEGYSVSREKKESFPLTVTSAQKNPTAFYLCASSPTGGPGELFFGEGSRLTVL.

Comments on this clone: The sample holds other DNA sequences that translate to the same CDR3. The chain recombines TRBV9 with TRBJ2-1; 7 nucleotides agree with TRBD2. CDR1 is SGDLS, CDR2 YYNGEE, per germline. The CDR3 sequence is 13 residues long. Germline trimming cut 4 bases from V and 6 bases from J; bases unmatched to any gene: 4. CDR3 residues: CASSPGGGNEQFF. As DNA, the CDR3 is TGTGCCAGCAGCCCGGGGGGTGGCAATGAGCAGTTCTTC.

V gene TRBV4-3 combines with J gene TRBJ2-4; 13 nucleotides agree with TRBD2. The CDR3 extends over 18 amino acids. CDR1 LGHNA and CDR2 YSLEER come from the germline V gene. The V and J ends lost 0 bases and 1 base, in that order; junction bases with no gene match: 3. This CDR3 reads CASSQDRTSGSAKNIQYF. For the CDR3, the DNA is TGCGCCAGCAGCCAAGATCGGACTAGCGGGAGTGCCAAAAACATTCAGTACTTC.

The chain recombines TRBV27 with TRBJ1-2; 8 bases are shared with TRBD1. With V trimmed by 5 bases and J by 8 bases, 7 bases remained unmatched. The V gene's germline CDR1 is MNHEY and CDR2 SMNVEV (reference sequence). This CDR3 comprises 13 residues. The CDR3 sequence is CASSPTGTGGYTF. DNA for the CDR3: TGTGCCAGCAGTCCTACCGGGACAGGAGGCTACACCTTC.

Details on this clone: This specimen includes other DNA sequences encoding the same CDR3. The gene calls are TRBV27 and TRBJ2-7; tentatively, D is TRBD1 (5 bases). This CDR3 is built from 13 residues. Per germline, CDR1 MNHEY and CDR2 SMNVEV (reference sequence). Trimming cost V 3 bases and J 3 bases, with 9 bases left between them. The CDR3 loop reads CASSLGLLYEQYF. DNA for the CDR3: TGTGCCAGCAGTTTGGGGCTACTCTACGAGCAGTACTTC.

In its sample, this clone was seen a few times. This chain joins TRBV6-1 and TRBJ2-7; no firm D call. The CDR3 length is 11 residues. V lost 5 bases and J 3 bases, leaving 5 bases between the germline ends. Germline V CDR1 and CDR2: MNHNS, SASEGT. The CDR3 reads CASSTYYEQYF. In DNA form, the CDR3 reads TGTGCCAGCAGTACATACTACGAGCAGTACTTC.

J is TRBJ1-1 and V is TRBV19, with unresolved D. This CDR3 is built from 13 residues. Germline CDR1 reads LNHDA; CDR2 reads SQIVND (reference sequence). V lost 10 bases, J lost 1 base, and 13 bases lay in between. CDR3: CATRMLGNTEAFF. The CDR3 DNA reads TGTGCCACCCGAATGTTGGGGAACACTGAAGCTTTCTTT.

V and J are TRBV19 and TRBJ2-7; D may correspond to TRBD1 or TRBD2 (5 bases each). Trimming cost V 2 bases and J 5 bases, with 10 bases left between them. The CDR3 has 13 amino acids. Germline CDR1 reads LNHDA; CDR2 reads SQIVND (reference sequence). This CDR3 is CASSIRDLDEQYF. The CDR3 DNA sequence: TGTGCCAGTAGTATAAGGGACCTGGACGAGCAGTACTTC.